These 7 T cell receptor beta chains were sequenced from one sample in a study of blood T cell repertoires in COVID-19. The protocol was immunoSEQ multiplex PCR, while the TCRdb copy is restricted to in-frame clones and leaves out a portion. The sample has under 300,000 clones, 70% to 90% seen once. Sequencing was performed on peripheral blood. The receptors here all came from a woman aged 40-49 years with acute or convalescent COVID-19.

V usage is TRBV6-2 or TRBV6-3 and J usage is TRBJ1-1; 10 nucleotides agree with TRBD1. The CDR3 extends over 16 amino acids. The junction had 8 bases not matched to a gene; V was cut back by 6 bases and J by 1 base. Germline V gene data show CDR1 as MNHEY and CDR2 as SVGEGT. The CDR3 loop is CASSLDRGSWNTEAFF. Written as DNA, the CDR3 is TGTGCCAGCAGCCTGGACAGGGGGTCTTGGAACACTGAAGCTTTCTTT.

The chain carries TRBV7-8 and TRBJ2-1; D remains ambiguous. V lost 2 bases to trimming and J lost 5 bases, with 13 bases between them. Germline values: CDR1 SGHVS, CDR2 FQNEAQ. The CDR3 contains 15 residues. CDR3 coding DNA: TGTGCCAGCAGCTTAAGTTGGTCCAGCGACAATGAGCAGTTCTTC. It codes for CASSLSWSSDNEQFF.

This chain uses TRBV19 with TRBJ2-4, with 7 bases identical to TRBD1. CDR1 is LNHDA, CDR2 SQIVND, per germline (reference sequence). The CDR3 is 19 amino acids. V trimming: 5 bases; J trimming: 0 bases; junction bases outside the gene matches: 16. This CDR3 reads CASSATGQANRGAKNIQYF. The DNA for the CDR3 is TGTGCCAGTAGTGCTACTGGACAGGCCAACCGCGGAGCCAAAAACATTCAGTACTTC.

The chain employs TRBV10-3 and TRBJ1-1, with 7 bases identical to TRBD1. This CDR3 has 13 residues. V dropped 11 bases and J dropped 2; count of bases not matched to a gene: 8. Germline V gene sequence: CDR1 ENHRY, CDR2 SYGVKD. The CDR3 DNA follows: TGTGCCGTCAACAGGGGTATCAACACTGAAGCTTTCTTT. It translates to CAVNRGINTEAFF.

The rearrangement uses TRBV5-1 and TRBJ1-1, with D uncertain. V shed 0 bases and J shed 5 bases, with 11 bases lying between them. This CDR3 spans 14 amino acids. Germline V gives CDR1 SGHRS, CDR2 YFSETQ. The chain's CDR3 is CASSLEAGRTEAFF. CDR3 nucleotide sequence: TGCGCCAGCAGCTTGGAGGCAGGAAGAACTGAAGCTTTCTTT.

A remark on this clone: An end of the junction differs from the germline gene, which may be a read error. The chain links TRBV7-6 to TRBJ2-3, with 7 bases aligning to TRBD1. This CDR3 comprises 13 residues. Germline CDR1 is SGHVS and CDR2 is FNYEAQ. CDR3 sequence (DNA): TGTGCCAGCGCCACGGGGACAGCAGAGACGCAGTATTTT. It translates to CASATGTAETQYF.

The CDR3 protein is CASSLRVSGYGYTF. In nucleotides, the CDR3 is TGTGCCAGTAGTCTCCGGGTCTCGGGCTATGGCTACACCTTC. V gene TRBV19 combines with J gene TRBJ1-2; D remains unclear. Deletions cut 5 bases from V and 4 bases from J, with 14 bases between. Germline-derived CDR1 and CDR2 are LNHDA and SQIVND (reference sequence). This CDR3 comprises 14 residues.